These T cell receptor beta chains were read from a single sample in a study of beta chain features in type 1 diabetes. Profiling relied on immunoSEQ multiplex PCR, and the TCRdb table lists in-frame clones only, not all of them. The sample records 400,000 to 550,000 clones, approximately 10% being singletons. Sequenced sample: naive CD4+ T cells from blood. Receptor source: a woman aged 18 to 35 in good health. CDR3s leave out the opening cysteine and the closing phenylalanine or tryptophan. Fields, in order: V gene, J gene, CDR3 protein.

>TRBV7-2|TRBJ2-3
ASSLDRTSTDTQY
>TRBV7-2|TRBJ1-2
ASSQTGRYGYT
>TRBV10-3|TRBJ2-7
AISLDRYSYEQY
>TRBV9|TRBJ2-3
ASSPRGAARGDTQY
>TRBV5-1|TRBJ2-1
ASSLERYNEQF
>TRBV15|TRBJ2-5
ATSRANRVQETQY
>TRBV6-6|TRBJ2-5
ASSYLEQETQY
>TRBV4-1|TRBJ1-2
ASSQARTPNYGYT
>TRBV29-1|TRBJ2-7
SVQGQVHEQY
>TRBV30|TRBJ1-4
AWSPGVRVREKLF
>TRBV25-1|TRBJ1-2
ASSESSYGYT
>TRBV2|TRBJ2-7
ASSTAYEQY
>TRBV29-1|TRBJ1-3
SVEADLRTDGNTIY
>TRBV9|TRBJ2-1
ASSADSGSYNEQF
>TRBV5-1|TRBJ2-7
ASSAGQYTYEQY
>TRBV7-2|TRBJ2-5
ASSRDSQETQY
>TRBV30|TRBJ2-5
AWNGGGRETQY
>TRBV29-1|TRBJ1-2
SVEDGRYYGYT
>TRBV29-1|TRBJ2-6
SVGSWEAGANVLT
>TRBV29-1|TRBJ1-1
SVHRTEAF
>TRBV7-2|TRBJ2-5
ASSSRVSGRAETQY
>TRBV25-1|TRBJ2-5
ASSDSPGAGETQY
>TRBV7-8|TRBJ2-6
ASSFYSGANVLT